The sequence of this T cell receptor beta chain was determined in a study of low-dose radiotherapy and immunotherapy resistance in tumors. Study-wide context: Cohort 2 patients were irradiated with 1 Gy every two weeks, reaching 13 Gy over 26 weeks.

Covering alpha and beta chains, TRAV- and TRBV-specific primers were used for the first-strand cDNA. The TCRs were subjected to amplification over approximately 20 PCR cycles employing a constant-region primer in conjunction with a V-primer adapter. A single record per CDR3 protein comes from TCRdb applying MiXCR to the reads. The sample contains 85,000 to 100,000 distinct CDR3 sequences, under 9.5% of which appear only once. The CDR3 runs to 12 residues. V dropped 2 bases and J dropped 5 bases, with 9 bases sitting between them. Per the germline V gene, CDR1 is DFQATT and CDR2 is SNEGSKA (reference sequence). Time point defined: before trial treatment. Ipilimumab, nivolumab, aspirin, low-dose cyclophosphamide and low-dose radiotherapy were administered to donors. Patients eligible had advanced solid tumors without tumor-infiltrating lymphocytes.

This clonotype was sampled from a male donor with prostate cancer. Sample: PBMCs, taken before treatment. The rearrangement joins TRBV20-1 to TRBJ2-5; D assignment may be TRBD1 or TRBD2 (6 bases each). The CDR3 loop reads CSARSGAETQYF. The CDR3 DNA sequence: TGCAGTGCTAGATCGGGGGCGGAGACCCAGTACTTC.